This T cell receptor (beta chain) was documented in a study of T cells in Graves' hyperthyroidism and ophthalmopathy. What was amplified from RNA transcripts were TCR beta CDR3 regions. During a first-round RT-PCR of the TCR CDR3, the HTBI primer set was used. TCRdb analysed the multiplex PCR reads with MiXCR anew, one entry per CDR3 protein. The data show some 490,000 distinct CDR3 sequences, roughly a sixth seen once. This clonotype was found many times. Trimming removed 6 bases from V and 9 bases from J; junction bases left unmatched: 14. Germline V gene sequence: CDR1 MDHEN, CDR2 SYDVKM. The CDR3 contains 17 residues.

The origin of this receptor is a woman aged 25-40 years with Graves' ophthalmopathy. Input material: blood. The chain combines TRBV28 with TRBJ2-7; 16 bases match TRBD2. The CDR3 nucleotides are TGTGCCAGCAGCCAAGGTGGGACTAGCGGGAGGGGAATCGGGCAGTACTTC. This encodes CASSQGGTSGRGIGQYF.